Listed below are T cell receptor beta chains from one sample, sequenced in a study of T-cell memory formation after mild COVID-19. Using its own MiXCR run on the 5' RACE reads, TCRdb lists one record per CDR3 protein. Of hundreds of thousands of distinct CDR3 sequences listed, around 15% are singletons. Source material: PBMCs or a T cell subset sorted from them (not recorded which). These receptor sequences come from a man aged 18 to 29 who had mild COVID-19 (a few samples of this study predate the infection). Cell type and time point are not known. CDR3s include the opening cysteine and the closing phenylalanine or tryptophan. Fields, in order: J gene, clone size, V gene, D gene, CDR3 protein, CDR3 DNA. The D gene is left open where the match is weak. Size values are once, few and many counts, or a class for expanded clones, and some rows have none.

j_call: TRBJ2-3
clone_size: few
v_call: TRBV7-2
d_call: -
cdr3_aa: CASSSPATVTDTQYF
cdr3_nt: TGTGCCAGCAGCTCCCCCGCAACCGTGACAGATACGCAGTATTTT

j_call: TRBJ1-3
clone_size: -
v_call: TRBV6-6
d_call: TRBD1
cdr3_aa: CASKGQGSGNTIYF
cdr3_nt: TGTGCCAGCAAAGGACAGGGCTCTGGAAACACCATATATTTT

j_call: TRBJ1-1
clone_size: medium-sized
v_call: TRBV7-2
d_call: -
cdr3_aa: CASSLVVNTEAFF
cdr3_nt: TGTGCCAGCAGCCTAGTAGTGAACACTGAAGCTTTCTTT

j_call: TRBJ1-4
clone_size: many
v_call: TRBV5-1
d_call: -
cdr3_aa: CASSLTATNEKLFF
cdr3_nt: TGCGCCAGCAGCTTGACAGCAACTAATGAAAAACTGTTTTTT

j_call: TRBJ2-5
clone_size: few
v_call: TRBV5-1
d_call: TRBD1
cdr3_aa: CASSPQGQGLDLPYF
cdr3_nt: TGCGCCAGCAGCCCCCAGGGACAGGGTTTGGATCTCCCGTACTTC

j_call: TRBJ1-2
clone_size: -
v_call: TRBV4-3
d_call: TRBD1
cdr3_aa: CASSQDWRQGGYTF
cdr3_nt: TGCGCCAGCAGCCAAGATTGGAGACAGGGGGGCTACACCTTC

j_call: TRBJ2-1
clone_size: many
v_call: TRBV2
d_call: TRBD2
cdr3_aa: CASSGTSAYNEQFF
cdr3_nt: TGTGCCAGCTCCGGGACTAGTGCCTACAATGAGCAGTTCTTC

j_call: TRBJ2-5
clone_size: few
v_call: TRBV4-3
d_call: -
cdr3_aa: CASSSIQQGETQYF
cdr3_nt: TGCGCCAGCAGCTCCATTCAGCAGGGGGAGACCCAGTACTTC

j_call: TRBJ2-3
clone_size: -
v_call: TRBV20-1
d_call: -
cdr3_aa: CSARDRVSWGTDTQYF
cdr3_nt: TGCAGTGCTAGAGATCGCGTGAGCTGGGGCACAGATACGCAGTATTTT

j_call: TRBJ2-5
clone_size: -
v_call: TRBV20-1
d_call: -
cdr3_aa: CSAGGEGRKQETQYF
cdr3_nt: TGCAGTGCTGGCGGAGAGGGACGGAAGCAAGAGACCCAGTACTTC

j_call: TRBJ1-2
clone_size: -
v_call: TRBV6-5
d_call: -
cdr3_aa: CASRTWGLNYGYTF
cdr3_nt: TGTGCCAGCAGGACGTGGGGGCTGAACTATGGCTACACCTTC

j_call: TRBJ1-1
clone_size: many
v_call: TRBV5-1
d_call: -
cdr3_aa: CASSLGLNTEAFF
cdr3_nt: TGTGCCAGCAGTTTGGGTCTGAACACTGAAGCTTTCTTT